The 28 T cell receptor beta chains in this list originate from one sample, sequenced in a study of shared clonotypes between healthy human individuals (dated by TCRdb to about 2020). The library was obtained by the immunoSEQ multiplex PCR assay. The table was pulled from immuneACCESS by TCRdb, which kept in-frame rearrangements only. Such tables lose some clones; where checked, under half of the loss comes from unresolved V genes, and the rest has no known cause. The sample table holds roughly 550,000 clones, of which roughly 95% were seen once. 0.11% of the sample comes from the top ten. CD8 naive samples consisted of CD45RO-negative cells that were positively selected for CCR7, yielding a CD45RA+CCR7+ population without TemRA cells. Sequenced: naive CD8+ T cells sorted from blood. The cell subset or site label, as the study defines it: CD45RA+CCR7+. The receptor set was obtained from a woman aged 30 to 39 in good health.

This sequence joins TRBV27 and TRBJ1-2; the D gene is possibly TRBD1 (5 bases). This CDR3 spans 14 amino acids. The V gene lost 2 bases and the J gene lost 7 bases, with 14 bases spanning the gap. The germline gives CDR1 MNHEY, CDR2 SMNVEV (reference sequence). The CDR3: CASSLGPGAPGYTF. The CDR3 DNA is TGTGCCAGCAGTTTAGGCCCCGGGGCACCTGGCTACACCTTC.

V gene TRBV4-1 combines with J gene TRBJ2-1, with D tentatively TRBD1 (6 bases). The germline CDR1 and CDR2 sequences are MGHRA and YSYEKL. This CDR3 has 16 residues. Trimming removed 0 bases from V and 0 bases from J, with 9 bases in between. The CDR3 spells CASSQDGGLSYNEQFF. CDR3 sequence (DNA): TGCGCCAGCAGCCAAGATGGGGGCCTCTCCTACAATGAGCAGTTCTTC.

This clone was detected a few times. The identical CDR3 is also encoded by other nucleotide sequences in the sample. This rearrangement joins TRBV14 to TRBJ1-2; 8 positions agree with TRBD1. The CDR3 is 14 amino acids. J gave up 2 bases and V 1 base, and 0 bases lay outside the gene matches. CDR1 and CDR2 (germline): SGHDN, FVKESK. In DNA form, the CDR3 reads TGTGCCAGCAGCCAAGGACAGGGGAACTATGGCTACACCTTC. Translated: CASSQGQGNYGYTF.

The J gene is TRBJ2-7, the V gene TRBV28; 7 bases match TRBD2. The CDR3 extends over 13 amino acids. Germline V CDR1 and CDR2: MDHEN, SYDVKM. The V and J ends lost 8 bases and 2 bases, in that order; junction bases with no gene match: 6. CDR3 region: CASRDAGAYEQYF. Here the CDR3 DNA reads TGTGCCAGCCGGGACGCGGGGGCCTACGAGCAGTACTTC.

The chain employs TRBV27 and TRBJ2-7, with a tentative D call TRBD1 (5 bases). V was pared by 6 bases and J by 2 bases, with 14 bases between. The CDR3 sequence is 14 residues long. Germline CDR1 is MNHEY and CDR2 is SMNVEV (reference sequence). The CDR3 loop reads CASRDSLSAYEQYF. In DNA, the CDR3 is TGTGCCAGCAGAGACAGCCTCTCCGCCTACGAGCAGTACTTC.

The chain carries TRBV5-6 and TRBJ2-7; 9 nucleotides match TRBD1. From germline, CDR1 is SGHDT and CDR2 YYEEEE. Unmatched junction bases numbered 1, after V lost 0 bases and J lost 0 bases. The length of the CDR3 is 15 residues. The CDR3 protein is CASSLGGQGSYEQYF. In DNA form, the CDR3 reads TGTGCCAGCAGCTTGGGGGGACAGGGCTCCTACGAGCAGTACTTC.

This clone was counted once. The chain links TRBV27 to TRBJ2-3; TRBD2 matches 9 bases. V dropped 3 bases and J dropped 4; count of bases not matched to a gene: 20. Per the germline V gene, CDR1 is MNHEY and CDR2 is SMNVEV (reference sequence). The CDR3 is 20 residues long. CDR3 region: CASSFWLPTIAGDNADTQYF. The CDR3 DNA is TGTGCCAGCAGTTTCTGGCTCCCTACAATAGCGGGAGACAACGCAGATACGCAGTATTTT.

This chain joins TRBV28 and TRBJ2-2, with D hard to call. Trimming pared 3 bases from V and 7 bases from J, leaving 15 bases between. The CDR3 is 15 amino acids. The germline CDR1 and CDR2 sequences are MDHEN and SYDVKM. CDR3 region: CASSFVFGFGGELFF. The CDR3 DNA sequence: TGTGCCAGCAGTTTTGTTTTTGGGTTCGGCGGGGAGCTGTTTTTT.

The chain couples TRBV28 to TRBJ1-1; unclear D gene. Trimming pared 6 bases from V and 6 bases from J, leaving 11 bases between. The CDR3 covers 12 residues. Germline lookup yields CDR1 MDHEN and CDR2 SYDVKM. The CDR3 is CASRAMQAEAFF. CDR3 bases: TGTGCCAGCAGGGCCATGCAGGCTGAAGCTTTCTTT.

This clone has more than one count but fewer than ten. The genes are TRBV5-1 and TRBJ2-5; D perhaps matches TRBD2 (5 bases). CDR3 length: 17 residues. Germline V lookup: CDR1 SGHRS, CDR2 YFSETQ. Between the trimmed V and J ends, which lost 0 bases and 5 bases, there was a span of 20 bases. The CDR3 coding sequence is TGCGCCAGCAGCTTGGCGGGAACCTTGCACCCGGGGGAGACCCAGTACTTC. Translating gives CASSLAGTLHPGETQYF.

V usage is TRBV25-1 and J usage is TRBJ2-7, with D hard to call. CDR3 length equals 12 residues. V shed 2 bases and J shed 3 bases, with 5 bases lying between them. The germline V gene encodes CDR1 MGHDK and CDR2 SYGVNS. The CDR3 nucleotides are TGTGCCAGCAGTGAAGGCGTCTACGAGCAGTACTTC. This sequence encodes CASSEGVYEQYF.

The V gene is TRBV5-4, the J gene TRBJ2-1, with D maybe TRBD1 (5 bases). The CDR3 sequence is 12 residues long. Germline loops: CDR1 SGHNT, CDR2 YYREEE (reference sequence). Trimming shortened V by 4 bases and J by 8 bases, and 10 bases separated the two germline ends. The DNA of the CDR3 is TGTGCCAGCAGCGTAACAGGTTATGAGCAGTTCTTC. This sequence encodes CASSVTGYEQFF.

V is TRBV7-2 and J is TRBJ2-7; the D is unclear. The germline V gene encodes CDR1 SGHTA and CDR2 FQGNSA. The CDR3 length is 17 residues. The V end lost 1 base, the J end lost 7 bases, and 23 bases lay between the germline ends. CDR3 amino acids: CASSLGVSLSGLGEQYF. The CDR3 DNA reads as TGTGCCAGCAGCTTAGGAGTTAGTCTGTCGGGTCTTGGGGAGCAGTACTTC.

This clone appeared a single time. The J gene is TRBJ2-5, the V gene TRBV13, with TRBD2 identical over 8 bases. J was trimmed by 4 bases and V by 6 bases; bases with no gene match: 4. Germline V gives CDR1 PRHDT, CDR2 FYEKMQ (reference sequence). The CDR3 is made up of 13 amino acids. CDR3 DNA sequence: TGTGCCAGCAGGGTAGCGGGGACAGAGACCCAGTACTTC. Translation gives CASRVAGTETQYF.

CDR3 amino acids: CASSLLGLTMNTEAFF. CDR3 nucleotide sequence: TGTGCCAGCAGTTTATTAGGGCTGACCATGAACACTGAAGCTTTCTTT. This sequence joins TRBV28 and TRBJ1-1, with D unclear. Germline values: CDR1 MDHEN, CDR2 SYDVKM. Trimming removed 1 base at V and 0 bases at J, with 12 bases between. CDR3 length: 16 residues.

In nucleotides, the CDR3 is TGTGCCCGAAGACAGAGAAACACCGGGGAGCTGTTTTTT. Translation gives CARRQRNTGELFF. J is TRBJ2-2 and V is TRBV30; the D gene is possibly TRBD1 (5 bases). The CDR3 is 13 amino acids. V shed 8 bases and J shed 2 bases, with 12 bases lying between them. Germline CDR1 is GTSNPN and CDR2 is SVGIG (reference sequence).

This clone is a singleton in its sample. The CDR3 is CASSPRDSRTGNTIYF. CDR3 DNA sequence: TGTGCCAGCAGCCCCCGGGACAGCAGAACTGGAAACACCATATATTTT. The chain recombines TRBV9 with TRBJ1-3; 7 bases are shared with TRBD1. Unmatched junction bases numbered 9, after V lost 4 bases and J lost 2 bases. Germline V CDR1 and CDR2: SGDLS, YYNGEE. The CDR3 runs to 16 residues.

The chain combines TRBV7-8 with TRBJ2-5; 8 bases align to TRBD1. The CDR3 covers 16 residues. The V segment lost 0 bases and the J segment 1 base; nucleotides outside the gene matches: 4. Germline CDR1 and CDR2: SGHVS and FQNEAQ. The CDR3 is CASSLATGASQETQYF. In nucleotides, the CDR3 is TGTGCCAGCAGCTTAGCGACAGGGGCCTCCCAAGAGACCCAGTACTTC.

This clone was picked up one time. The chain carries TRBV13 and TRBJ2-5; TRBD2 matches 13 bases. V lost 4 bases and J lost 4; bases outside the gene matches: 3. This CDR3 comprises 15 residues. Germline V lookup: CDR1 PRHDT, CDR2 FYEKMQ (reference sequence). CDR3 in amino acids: CASSSLAGGLETQYF. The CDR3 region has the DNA TGTGCCAGCAGCTCACTAGCGGGAGGGCTAGAGACCCAGTACTTC.

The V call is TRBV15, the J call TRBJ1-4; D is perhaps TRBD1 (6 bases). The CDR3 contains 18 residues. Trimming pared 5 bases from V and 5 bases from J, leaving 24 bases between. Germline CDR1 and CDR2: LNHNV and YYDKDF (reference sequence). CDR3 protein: CATSVRREGTPNNEKLFF. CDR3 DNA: TGTGCCACCAGCGTAAGGCGAGAAGGGACACCTAACAATGAAAAACTGTTTTTT.

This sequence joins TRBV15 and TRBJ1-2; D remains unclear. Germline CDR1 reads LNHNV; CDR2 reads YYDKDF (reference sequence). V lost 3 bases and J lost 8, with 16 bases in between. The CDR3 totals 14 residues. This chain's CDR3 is CATSSLVGKGGYTF. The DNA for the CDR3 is TGTGCCACCAGCAGCCTCGTAGGGAAAGGCGGCTACACCTTC.

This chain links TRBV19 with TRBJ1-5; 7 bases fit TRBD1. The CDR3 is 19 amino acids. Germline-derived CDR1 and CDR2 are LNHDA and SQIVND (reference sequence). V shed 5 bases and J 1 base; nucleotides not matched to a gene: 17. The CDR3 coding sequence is TGTGCCAGTAGTTTCTCCCCCGGGACAGCGATATTAAGCAATCAGCCCCAGCATTTT. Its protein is CASSFSPGTAILSNQPQHF. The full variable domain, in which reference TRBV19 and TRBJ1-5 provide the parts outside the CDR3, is DGGITQSPKYLFRKEGQNVTLSCEQNLNHDAMYWYRQDPGQGLRLIYYSQIVNDFQKGDIAEGYSVSREKKESFPLTVTSAQKNPTAFYLCASSFSPGTAILSNQPQHFGDGTRLSIL.

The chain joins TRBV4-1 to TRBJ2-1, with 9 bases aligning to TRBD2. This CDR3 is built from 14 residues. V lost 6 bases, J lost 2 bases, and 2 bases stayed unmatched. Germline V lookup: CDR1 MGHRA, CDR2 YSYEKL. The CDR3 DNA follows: TGCGCCAGCAGTCTAGCGGGGCCCTACAATGAGCAGTTCTTC. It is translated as CASSLAGPYNEQFF.

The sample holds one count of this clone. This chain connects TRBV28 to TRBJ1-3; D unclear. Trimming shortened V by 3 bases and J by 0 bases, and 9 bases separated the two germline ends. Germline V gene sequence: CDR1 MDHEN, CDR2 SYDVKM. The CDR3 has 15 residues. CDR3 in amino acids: CASSFRLGSGNTIYF. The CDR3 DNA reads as TGTGCCAGCAGTTTTCGGCTGGGCTCTGGAAACACCATATATTTT.

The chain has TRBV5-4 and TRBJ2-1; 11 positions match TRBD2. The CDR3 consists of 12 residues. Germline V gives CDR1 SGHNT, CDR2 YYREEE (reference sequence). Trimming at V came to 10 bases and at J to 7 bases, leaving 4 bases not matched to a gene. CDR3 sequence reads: CAVAGGPNEQFF. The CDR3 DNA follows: TGTGCCGTAGCGGGAGGGCCAAATGAGCAGTTCTTC.

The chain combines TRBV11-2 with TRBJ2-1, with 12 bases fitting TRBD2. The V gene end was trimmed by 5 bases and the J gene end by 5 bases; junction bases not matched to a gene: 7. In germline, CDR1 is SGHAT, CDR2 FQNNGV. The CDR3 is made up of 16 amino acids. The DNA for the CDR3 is TGTGCCAGCAGCGGAAGGGCTAGCGGGAGGGACAATGAGCAGTTCTTC. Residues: CASSGRASGRDNEQFF.

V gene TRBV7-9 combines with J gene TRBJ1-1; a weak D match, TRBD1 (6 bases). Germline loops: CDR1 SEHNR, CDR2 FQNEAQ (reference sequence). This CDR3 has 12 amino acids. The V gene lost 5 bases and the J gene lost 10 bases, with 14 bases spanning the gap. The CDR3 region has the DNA TGTGCCAGCAGCCCGGGGGGCTGGGGAGCTTTCTTT. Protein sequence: CASSPGGWGAFF.

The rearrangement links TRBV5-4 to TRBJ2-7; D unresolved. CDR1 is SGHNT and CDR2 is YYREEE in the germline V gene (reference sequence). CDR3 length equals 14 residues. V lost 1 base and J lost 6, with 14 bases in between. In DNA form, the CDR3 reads TGTGCCAGCAGCTTGTCTCCCGGCCCCTCCGAGCAGTACTTC. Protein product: CASSLSPGPSEQYF.